Following are 23 T cell receptor beta chains from one sample sequenced in a study of T cell repertoires in cytomegalovirus infection. For these receptors, no antigen is known. TCRdb recomputed calls from the reads with MiXCR, one row per CDR3 protein. The sample includes 900,000 to 950,000 distinct CDR3 sequences, approximately 33% of them seen just once. The input for sequencing was cultured CD8+ T cells from PBMCs, taken from culture after CMV antigen stimulation. Receptor source: a human donor in good health (CMV status not recorded). Some clones in this sample may be carry-over from other donors' samples.

Points on this clonotype: Compared with germline, one end of the junction differs, possibly owing to a read error. The chain's CDR3 is CASSQGLGPYKQYF. The CDR3 DNA sequence: TGCGCCAGCAGCCAAGGACTGGGCCCCTACAAGCAGTACTTC. The V and J genes are TRBV4-1 and TRBJ2-7; D ambiguous. Germline V gene data show CDR1 as MGHRA and CDR2 as YSYEKL. The CDR3 is made up of 14 amino acids.

The rearrangement links TRBV14 to TRBJ2-7; 10 bases agree with TRBD1. The trim removed 1 base at V and 0 bases at J, leaving 24 bases unmatched. The CDR3 has 23 residues. Germline values: CDR1 SGHDN, CDR2 FVKESK. The CDR3 here is CASSQGFSVGGIGTGAYSYEQYV. For the CDR3, the DNA is TGTGCCAGCAGCCAAGGATTTTCCGTAGGGGGAATCGGGACAGGGGCCTACTCCTACGAGCAGTACGTC.

This clonotype was seen a handful of times. The rearrangement joins TRBV15 to TRBJ2-3; 7 bases agree with TRBD1. In germline, CDR1 is LNHNV, CDR2 YYDKDF (reference sequence). The CDR3 is made up of 15 amino acids. The ends lost 4 bases at V and 2 bases at J; junction bases unmatched: 6. The CDR3 protein is CATSITGDPTDTQYF. CDR3 sequence (DNA): TGTGCCACCAGCATAACAGGGGATCCCACAGATACGCAGTATTTT.

The V call is TRBV6-2 or TRBV6-3, the J call TRBJ2-5; 9 bases match TRBD2. Germline V gene lookup returns CDR1 MNHEY and CDR2 SVGEGT. This CDR3 is built from 15 residues. After removal of 5 bases from V and 7 bases from J, the junction contained 11 bases not matched to a gene. The CDR3 nucleotides read TGTGCCAGCAGTCCCAGCAGCGGGGGGTCGGGGACCCAGTACTTC. This encodes CASSPSSGGSGTQYF.

The V gene is TRBV20-1, the J gene TRBJ2-3, with unresolved D. CDR3 length: 16 amino acids. Germline V lookup: CDR1 DFQATT, CDR2 SNEGSKA (reference sequence). The V end lost 6 bases, the J end lost 6 bases, and 25 bases lay between the germline ends. The DNA for the CDR3 is TGCAGTGCGAAAAGAAGCGAAAATCCCTTTGGGGATACGCAGTATTTT. Its translation is CSAKRSENPFGDTQYF.

This clonotype showed up many times. The chain couples TRBV7-2 to TRBJ2-7, with D hard to call. Per germline, CDR1 SGHTA and CDR2 FQGNSA. CDR3 size: 13 residues. The germline V and J ends were trimmed by 3 bases and 1 base, with 7 bases remaining between them. CDR3 residues: CASSFARSYEQYF. The CDR3 DNA is TGTGCCAGCAGCTTCGCCAGGTCCTACGAGCAGTACTTC. The complete variable domain, with remaining parts taken from reference TRBV7-2 and TRBJ2-7, reads GAGVSQSPSNKVTEKGKDVELRCDPISGHTALYWYRQSLGQGLEFLIYFQGNSAPDKSGLPSDRFSAERTGGSVSTLTIQRTQQEDSAVYLCASSFARSYEQYFGPGTRLTVT.

This clonotype was observed a handful of times. This chain links TRBV28 with TRBJ2-3; TRBD1 matches at 9 bases. V was clipped by 5 bases and J by 4 bases; unmatched bases: 4. Germline CDR1 is MDHEN and CDR2 is SYDVKM. The CDR3 contains 14 residues. The CDR3 loop reads CASSLRQGADTQYF. The DNA for the CDR3 is TGTGCCAGCAGTCTTCGACAGGGGGCAGATACGCAGTATTTT. Drawing the rest from reference TRBV28 and TRBJ2-3, the complete variable domain is DVKVTQSSRYLVKRTGEKVFLECVQDMDHENMFWYRQDPGLGLRLIYFSYDVKMKEKGDIPEGYSVSREKKERFSLILESASTNQTSMYLCASSLRQGADTQYFGPGTRLTVL.

This clonotype was picked up a small number of times. The chain uses TRBV27 and TRBJ1-1; D remains unclear. CDR3 length: 14 amino acids. The germline V gene has CDR1 MNHEY and CDR2 SMNVEV (reference sequence). V was cut by 2 bases and J by 6 bases, with 13 bases left in between. CDR3 region: CASSLNSPGSEAFF. CDR3 DNA sequence: TGTGCCAGCAGTTTAAACAGCCCTGGGTCTGAAGCTTTCTTT.

This chain uses TRBV6-5 with TRBJ1-1, with D maybe TRBD1 (5 bases). Per the germline V gene, CDR1 is MNHEY and CDR2 is SVGAGI. The length of the CDR3 is 15 residues. V was cut by 0 bases and J by 3 bases, with 11 bases left in between. This CDR3 reads CASSYSTARDTEAFF. DNA for the CDR3: TGTGCCAGCAGTTACTCGACAGCTCGGGACACTGAAGCTTTCTTT.

The table lists this clonotype with a few counts. The chain has TRBV4-1 and TRBJ2-1; D may match TRBD1 or TRBD2 (6 bases each). Germline V gene sequence: CDR1 MGHRA, CDR2 YSYEKL. V was trimmed by 0 bases and J by 0 bases, leaving 9 bases between them. This CDR3 comprises 16 residues. The CDR3 DNA reads TGCGCCAGCAGCCAAGACGGAGGGGGCTCCTACAATGAGCAGTTCTTC. This gives the protein CASSQDGGGSYNEQFF.

In the case of this clonotype: A much larger clone lies a single base off, so this may be a read error. The chain employs TRBV7-8 and TRBJ1-1; D is unclear. The CDR3 sequence is 15 residues long. Germline CDR1 reads SGHVS; CDR2 reads FQNEAQ. CDR3 residues: CASSPGISLNTESFF. CDR3 nucleotides: TGTGCCAGCAGCCCGGGGATTTCCCTTAACACTGAATCTTTCTTT. The entire variable domain, with the rest obtained from reference TRBV7-8 and TRBJ1-1, is as follows: GAGVSQSPRYKVAKRGQDVALRCDPISGHVSLFWYQQALGQGPEFLTYFQNEAQLDKSGLPSDRFFAERPEGSVSTLKIQRTQQEDSAVYLCASSPGISLNTESFFGQGTRLTVV.

This clonotype was counted a few times. This sequence joins TRBV7-6 and TRBJ1-3; D not certain. CDR3 size: 15 residues. V was pared by 2 bases and J by 2 bases, with 10 bases between. CDR1 is SGHVS and CDR2 is FNYEAQ in the germline V gene. As DNA, the CDR3 is TGTGCCAGCAGCTTACTGTTCGCCCCTGGAAACACCATATATTTT. Amino acid sequence: CASSLLFAPGNTIYF.

CDR3 region: CASSSYRGGYEQYV. The CDR3 coding sequence is TGTGCCAGCAGTTCTTACAGGGGTGGGTACGAGCAGTACGTC. The chain is built from TRBV27 and TRBJ2-7; TRBD1 matches 7 bases. There are 14 residues in the CDR3. The ends lost 4 bases at V and 4 bases at J; junction bases unmatched: 7. The V gene's germline CDR1 is MNHEY and CDR2 SMNVEV (reference sequence).

The CDR3 DNA reads TGTGCCAGCAGAGTTCGGGACAGCAGCTCTGGGGCCAACGTCCTGACTTTC. It translates to CASRVRDSSSGANVLTF. V usage is TRBV12-3 or TRBV12-4 and J usage is TRBJ2-6, with 7 bases lining up with TRBD1. This CDR3 is built from 17 residues. V lost 6 bases and J lost 0; bases outside the gene matches: 8.

The gene calls are TRBV4-2 and TRBJ2-1, with a weak D call TRBD1 (6 bases). Germline CDR1 and CDR2: LGHNA and YNFKEQ. Trimming pared 4 bases from V and 0 bases from J, leaving 10 bases between. The CDR3 consists of 15 residues. The CDR3 is CASSLMTGSYNEQFF. The CDR3, as DNA: TGTGCCAGCAGCCTAATGACAGGCTCCTACAATGAGCAGTTCTTC.

V is TRBV11-2 and J is TRBJ2-2; D gene unclear. V was trimmed by 8 bases and J by 5 bases, leaving 6 bases between them. The CDR3 covers 11 residues. Germline V lookup: CDR1 SGHAT, CDR2 FQNNGV. CDR3 coding DNA: TGTGCCAGCCCGACTACCGGGGAGCTGTTTTTT. This translates into CASPTTGELFF.

As concerns this clonotype: Germline is not matched at one junction end, which may reflect a read error. V gene TRBV27 combines with J gene TRBJ2-7; a weak D match, TRBD1 (7 bases). This CDR3 has 15 residues. Germline CDR1 is MNHEY and CDR2 is SMNVEV (reference sequence). CDR3 residues: CVSSLSTGEVYEQYF. In nucleotides, the CDR3 is TGTGTCAGCAGTTTATCCACAGGGGAGGTCTACGAGCAGTACTTC.

This chain connects TRBV9 to TRBJ2-3; D may correspond to TRBD1 or TRBD2 (6 bases each). Germline V gives CDR1 SGDLS, CDR2 YYNGEE. V lost 4 bases and J 4 bases, leaving 22 bases between the germline ends. CDR3 length: 17 amino acids. The CDR3 nucleotides read TGTGCCAGCAGCCTCCAAGAGGGGGGCCGGGTTGCAGATACGCAGTATTTT. Encoded protein: CASSLQEGGRVADTQYF. Together with reference TRBV9 and TRBJ2-3, the CDR3 gives the full variable domain: DSGVTQTPKHLITATGQRVTLRCSPRSGDLSVYWYQQSLDQGLQFLIQYYNGEERAKGNILERFSAQQFPDLHSELNLSSLELGDSALYFCASSLQEGGRVADTQYFGPGTRLTVL.

The gene calls are TRBV6-5 and TRBJ1-6, with TRBD1 identical over 9 bases. This CDR3 is built from 15 residues. Germline V CDR1 and CDR2: MNHEY, SVGAGI. V was clipped by 7 bases and J by 3 bases; unmatched bases: 4. The CDR3 protein is CASNSTGGYNSPLHF. CDR3 DNA sequence: TGTGCCAGCAACTCGACAGGGGGCTATAATTCACCCCTCCACTTT.

The V call is TRBV15, the J call TRBJ2-1; 7 nucleotides align to TRBD2. CDR1 and CDR2 from the germline V gene are LNHNV and YYDKDF (reference sequence). V shed 3 bases and J 0 bases; nucleotides not matched to a gene: 5. The CDR3 extends over 16 amino acids. As DNA, the CDR3 is TGTGCCACCAGCAGTACTAGCGCCTCCTCCTACAATGAGCAGTTCTTC. This sequence encodes CATSSTSASSYNEQFF.

J is TRBJ1-2 and V is TRBV12-3 or TRBV12-4, with 9 bases lining up with TRBD1. The CDR3 is 15 amino acids. V shed 1 base, J shed 6 bases, and the junction held 6 bases outside the gene matches. As DNA, the CDR3 is TGTGCCAGCAGTTTAGTGTGGGACAGGGTAGATGGCTACACCTTC. Translated, it gives CASSLVWDRVDGYTF.

The gene calls are TRBV10-3 and TRBJ2-2; no clear D gene. The CDR3 is 14 residues long. Deletions cut 4 bases from V and 1 base from J, with 7 bases between. The germline V gene has CDR1 ENHRY and CDR2 SYGVKD. In DNA, the CDR3 is TGTGCCATCAGTGGACCAGAGAACACCGGGGAGCTGTTTTTT. The encoded protein is CAISGPENTGELFF.

This clonotype was observed many times. The chain recombines TRBV27 with TRBJ2-7; a possible D gene is TRBD1 (6 bases). V was shortened by 11 bases and J by 3 bases, with 11 bases between the two germline ends. CDR3 length equals 11 residues. Looked up from germline, CDR1 is MNHEY and CDR2 is SMNVEV (reference sequence). CDR3 DNA sequence: TGTGCCTCCGGACAGCTCTACGAGCAGTACTTC. Translating gives CASGQLYEQYF.